This T cell receptor (beta chain) appears in the sequencing data of a study of a mutant IDH1 vaccine in newly diagnosed glioma. Study-wide background: First vaccine doses came 4-6 weeks after radiotherapy alone, or with temozolomide cycles. The treated group averaged about 39 years old and was about 62% male, roughly 40% female. Most patients had received both radiotherapy and temozolomide, the prior options being radiotherapy, temozolomide, or both.

Libraries were prepared by immunoSEQ multiplex PCR; TCRdb keeps only in-frame clonotypes and omits some of them. Of 25,000 to 30,000 clones in the sample, around 90% were seen once. The germline V and J ends were trimmed by 4 bases and 7 bases, with 14 bases remaining between them. Looked up from germline, CDR1 is MNHNY and CDR2 is SVGAGI (reference sequence). The CDR3 has 14 amino acids. This clone was counted once. Its target is unknown. As to time point: week 5, during vaccination. Alongside topical imiquimod, each dose of vaccine comprised 300 ug of mutant IDH1 20-mer peptide. The sample here was PBMCs, taken from a glioma patient whose treatment included an IDH1 peptide vaccine. The chain links TRBV6-6 to TRBJ2-1; D is undetermined. This TCR was sampled from a man between 18 and 35 years old with glioma. The CDR3 nucleotides are TGTGCCAGCAGTTCGTCAGTAGGGTGGAATGAGCAGTTCTTC. Protein sequence: CASSSSVGWNEQFF.